This T cell receptor (beta chain) was identified during a study of identifying expanded T cells in peripheral blood. Generated by immunoSEQ multiplex PCR, the TCRdb table keeps only in-frame clones and is missing some. This sample carries some 120,000 clones, around 84% of them seen once, and the ten largest clones take 3.3%. This CDR3 contains 14 residues. V gave up 10 bases and J gave up 10 bases, with 23 bases separating them. Germline lookup yields CDR1 LNHDA and CDR2 SQIVND (reference sequence). The chain links TRBV19 to TRBJ2-1; weak D call: TRBD2 (6 bases). The receptor was isolated from a person aged 18 to 70 in good health. The sequencing sample was made of blood. CDR3 in amino acids: CATLAYGRGWEQFF. In DNA, the CDR3 is TGTGCCACCCTCGCCTACGGGAGAGGCTGGGAGCAGTTCTTC.